These 25 T cell receptor beta chains originate from one sample sequenced in a study of B cell selection in AIRE deficiency (dated by TCRdb to about 2019). CD4+CD127+ cells were sorted as the conventional CD4 T cell population. Libraries were made using the immunoSEQ multiplex PCR assay. TCRdb took this table from immuneACCESS and kept in-frame rearrangements with V and J called. Such tables lack part of the clones; where checked against another copy, unresolved V genes explain under half of the gap, and the rest is unexplained. Within this sample are 20,000 to 25,000 clones, with more than 95% of them counted one time only. Jointly, the top ten make up around 0.31% of the sample. Material: conventional CD4+ T cells sorted from PBMCs. The source is a human donor with AIRE deficiency.

Written as DNA, the CDR3 is TGCGCCAGCAGCCAAGCCCCTCATAGTAGTTCCTACGAGCAGTACTTC. It specifies CASSQAPHSSSYEQYF. J is TRBJ2-7 and V is TRBV4-3; D ambiguous. V lost 1 base, J lost 1 base, and 14 bases lay in between. The CDR3 is 16 amino acids. CDR1 and CDR2 from the germline V gene are LGHNA and YSLEER.

This clone was counted once. The chain is built from TRBV29-1 and TRBJ2-3; D uncertain. Between the trimmed V and J ends, which lost 4 bases and 2 bases, there was a span of 10 bases. Germline V lookup: CDR1 SQVTM, CDR2 ANQGSEA. The CDR3 has 13 amino acids. The CDR3 is CSVGADPTDTQYF. CDR3 sequence (DNA): TGCAGCGTTGGCGCAGATCCCACAGATACGCAGTATTTT.

The chain couples TRBV19 to TRBJ2-7; 8 bases map to TRBD1. CDR1 LNHDA and CDR2 SQIVND come from the germline V gene (reference sequence). V dropped 6 bases and J dropped 4; count of bases not matched to a gene: 11. The CDR3 spans 15 residues. The CDR3 region has the DNA TGTGCCAGTAGGAGGGCAGGGGGCGTTTTGTACGAGCAGTACTTC. It yields the protein CASRRAGGVLYEQYF.

The chain has TRBV2 and TRBJ2-7; 7 bases agree with TRBD2. V lost 6 bases to trimming and J lost 3 bases; unmatched junction nucleotides: 14. Germline V gene lookup returns CDR1 SNHLY and CDR2 FYNNEI. CDR3 size: 16 residues. The CDR3 sequence is CASSAPGLPAYYEQYF. The DNA for the CDR3 is TGTGCCAGCAGCGCCCCGGGACTACCGGCCTACTACGAGCAGTACTTC.

This clone was seen once. The chain is built from TRBV7-8 and TRBJ2-1, with 7 nucleotides matching TRBD1. From germline, CDR1 is SGHVS and CDR2 FQNEAQ. This CDR3 contains 16 residues. The trim removed 4 bases at V and 2 bases at J, leaving 8 bases unmatched. The CDR3 loop reads CASSSRGRPAYNEQFF. The CDR3 DNA follows: TGTGCCAGCAGCTCTAGGGGGCGGCCCGCCTACAATGAGCAGTTCTTC.

The chain recombines TRBV5-6 with TRBJ1-1; D gene unclear. Trimming shortened V by 2 bases and J by 3 bases, and 11 bases separated the two germline ends. Germline CDR1 reads SGHDT; CDR2 reads YYEEEE. The CDR3 is made up of 14 amino acids. The CDR3 sequence: CASSFGRRHTEAFF. CDR3 bases: TGTGCCAGCAGCTTTGGCAGGCGACACACTGAAGCTTTCTTT.

The chain couples TRBV2 to TRBJ2-5, with D perhaps matching TRBD1 (5 bases). The CDR3 is 12 amino acids. Germline CDR1 SNHLY, CDR2 FYNNEI. V lost 11 bases and J lost 5, with 15 bases in between. CDR3 residues: CAGTDIRETQYF. The CDR3 coding sequence is TGTGCCGGAACGGACATCCGGGAGACCCAGTACTTC.

In its sample, this clone was seen once. The genes are TRBV16 and TRBJ1-2; no definite D call. This CDR3 is built from 13 residues. Between the trimmed V and J ends, which lost 2 bases and 4 bases, there was a span of 8 bases. From germline, CDR1 is KGHSY and CDR2 FQNENV. CDR3 sequence (DNA): TGTGCCAGCAGCCAAGTTGGTCTCTATGGCTACACCTTC. Protein: CASSQVGLYGYTF. The full variable domain, rest sourced from reference TRBV16 and TRBJ1-2, is GEEVAQTPKHLVRGEGQKAKLYCAPIKGHSYVFWYQQVLKNEFKFLISFQNENVFDETGMPKERFSAKCLPNSPCSLEIQATKLEDSAVYFCASSQVGLYGYTFGSGTRLTVV.

The chain uses TRBV18 and TRBJ1-1, with 9 bases matching TRBD1. This CDR3 spans 20 amino acids. The V segment lost 2 bases and the J segment 5 bases; nucleotides outside the gene matches: 21. CDR1 KGHSH and CDR2 LQKENI come from the germline V gene. CDR3 bases: TGTGCCAGCTCACCATTCCGTTTGTCCAGGACAGGGGATTCGGGGACTGAAGCTTTCTTT. Translating gives CASSPFRLSRTGDSGTEAFF.

V and J are TRBV2 and TRBJ1-2, with 9 bases lining up with TRBD1. V was clipped by 6 bases and J by 3 bases; unmatched bases: 2. Per the germline V gene, CDR1 is SNHLY and CDR2 is FYNNEI. This CDR3 is 13 amino acids long. The CDR3 protein is CASSWDRDYGYTF. The CDR3 DNA sequence: TGTGCCAGCAGCTGGGACAGGGACTATGGCTACACCTTC.

This sequence joins TRBV5-1 and TRBJ2-2; TRBD2 aligns across 11 bases. CDR1 is SGHRS and CDR2 is YFSETQ in the germline V gene. The CDR3 contains 17 residues. J gave up 3 bases and V 0 bases, and 4 bases lay outside the gene matches. CDR3 in amino acids: CASSLGGLAGYTGELFF. In DNA form, the CDR3 reads TGCGCCAGCAGCTTGGGTGGACTAGCGGGCTACACCGGGGAGCTGTTTTTT. Full variable domain (outside the CDR3, taken from reference TRBV5-1 and TRBJ2-2): KAGVTQTPRYLIKTRGQQVTLSCSPISGHRSVSWYQQTPGQGLQFLFEYFSETQRNKGNFPGRFSGRQFSNSRSEMNVSTLELGDSALYLCASSLGGLAGYTGELFFGEGSRLTVL.

The gene calls are TRBV11-3 and TRBJ2-3; 9 nucleotides line up with TRBD1. This CDR3 spans 15 amino acids. After removal of 2 bases from V and 4 bases from J, the junction contained 4 bases not matched to a gene. Germline assignment: CDR1 SGHNT and CDR2 YENEEA. The CDR3 loop is CASSLMGQGADTQYF. CDR3 nucleotides: TGTGCCAGCAGCTTAATGGGACAGGGCGCAGATACGCAGTATTTT.

J is TRBJ2-7 and V is TRBV25-1; D is ambiguous. V was trimmed by 3 bases and J by 0 bases, leaving 9 bases between them. CDR1 is MGHDK and CDR2 is SYGVNS in the germline V gene. The CDR3 has 14 amino acids. Written as DNA, the CDR3 is TGTGCCAGCAGTGATCCGAGACTCTCCTACGAGCAGTACTTC. It is translated as CASSDPRLSYEQYF.

CDR3: CASSAGTGWHYGYTF. CDR3 coding DNA: TGTGCCAGCAGTGCCGGGACAGGGTGGCACTATGGCTACACCTTC. The J gene is TRBJ1-2, the V gene TRBV2; TRBD1 agrees at 9 bases. V shed 4 bases and J 3 bases; nucleotides not matched to a gene: 6. The germline V gene encodes CDR1 SNHLY and CDR2 FYNNEI. This CDR3 is built from 15 residues. Full variable domain (rest looked up from reference TRBV2 and TRBJ1-2): EPEVTQTPSHQVTQMGQEVILRCVPISNHLYFYWYRQILGQKVEFLVSFYNNEISEKSEIFDDQFSVERPDGSNFTLKIRSTKLEDSAMYFCASSAGTGWHYGYTFGSGTRLTVV.

J is TRBJ2-1 and V is TRBV5-1; TRBD2 agrees at 8 bases. Germline-derived CDR1 and CDR2 are SGHRS and YFSETQ. The V gene end was trimmed by 7 bases and the J gene end by 8 bases; junction bases not matched to a gene: 11. The CDR3 contains 14 residues. CDR3 protein: CASRGTSRSYEQFF. CDR3 coding DNA: TGCGCCAGCCGCGGGACTAGTAGGTCCTATGAGCAGTTCTTC. The full variable domain, in which reference TRBV5-1 and TRBJ2-1 provide the parts outside the CDR3, is KAGVTQTPRYLIKTRGQQVTLSCSPISGHRSVSWYQQTPGQGLQFLFEYFSETQRNKGNFPGRFSGRQFSNSRSEMNVSTLELGDSALYLCASRGTSRSYEQFFGPGTRLTVL.

The gene calls are TRBV27 and TRBJ2-7, with D perhaps matching TRBD2 (7 bases). Trimming removed 5 bases from V and 0 bases from J, with 20 bases in between. Germline CDR1 is MNHEY and CDR2 is SMNVEV (reference sequence). CDR3 length: 17 residues. In nucleotides, the CDR3 is TGTGCCAGCAGTCCCGCCGAGGGGCGGGGGCCCTCCTACGAGCAGTACTTC. This encodes CASSPAEGRGPSYEQYF.

The V call is TRBV5-1, the J call TRBJ2-5; D is uncertain. CDR3 length equals 14 residues. V was clipped by 7 bases and J by 1 base, with 14 bases between them. Germline V gene data show CDR1 as SGHRS and CDR2 as YFSETQ. The CDR3 region has the DNA TGCGCCAGCGCCGGTGGGCAGGTCCAAGAGACCCAGTACTTC. Translating it yields CASAGGQVQETQYF.

The chain couples TRBV15 to TRBJ2-2; 8 nucleotides match TRBD1. V gave up 0 bases and J gave up 4 bases; unmatched junction bases: 16. The CDR3 contains 20 residues. Per the germline V gene, CDR1 is LNHNV and CDR2 is YYDKDF (reference sequence). The CDR3 here is CATSRDPGQVKVGITGELFF. The CDR3 nucleotides are TGTGCCACCAGCAGAGACCCGGGACAGGTGAAAGTCGGGATCACCGGGGAGCTGTTTTTT.

This clone was seen just once. This chain uses TRBV28 with TRBJ1-6; D is possibly TRBD1 (6 bases). Trimming left V 2 bases short and J 8 bases short, with 19 bases between. This CDR3 is built from 17 residues. Germline CDR1 MDHEN, CDR2 SYDVKM. The CDR3 sequence is CASSLRAPGRGDSPLHF. CDR3 DNA: TGTGCCAGCAGTTTAAGGGCCCCTGGCAGGGGAGATTCACCCCTCCACTTT.

The rearrangement joins TRBV6-5 to TRBJ1-2; maybe TRBD1 (6 bases). This CDR3 has 13 amino acids. Between the trimmed V and J ends, which lost 7 bases and 0 bases, there was a span of 9 bases. Germline V gene data show CDR1 as MNHEY and CDR2 as SVGAGI. The CDR3 DNA reads as TGTGCCAGCACTGAGGGGGCTAACTATGGCTACACCTTC. It specifies CASTEGANYGYTF.

The CDR3 region has the DNA TGTGCCAGCAGCTCGGGATCGGGGAGCTCCGTTACGCAGTATTTT. It translates to CASSSGSGSSVTQYF. The chain links TRBV9 to TRBJ2-3, with D perhaps TRBD2 (5 bases). V lost 4 bases to trimming and J lost 8 bases, with 20 bases between them. Germline CDR1 reads SGDLS; CDR2 reads YYNGEE. The CDR3 is made up of 15 amino acids.

J is TRBJ1-5 and V is TRBV6-6; D is uncertain. V lost 4 bases and J 1 base, leaving 5 bases between the germline ends. The germline gives CDR1 MNHNY, CDR2 SVGAGI (reference sequence). The CDR3 runs 13 residues. The CDR3 region is CASSSRSNQPQHF. The CDR3 coding sequence is TGTGCCAGCAGTTCAAGAAGCAATCAGCCCCAGCATTTT.

The chain has TRBV28 and TRBJ2-3; perhaps TRBD2 as D (7 bases). Germline assignment: CDR1 MDHEN and CDR2 SYDVKM. The CDR3 is 16 amino acids. The germline V and J ends were trimmed by 3 bases and 2 bases, with 15 bases remaining between them. CDR3 loop: CASSLGGGPHTDTQYF. In nucleotides, the CDR3 is TGTGCCAGCAGTTTGGGAGGGGGTCCCCACACAGATACGCAGTATTTT.

CDR3 nucleotide sequence: TGTGCCTGGAGTGAAGGACAGACCTTCAATCAGCCCCAGCATTTT. It encodes CAWSEGQTFNQPQHF. This rearrangement joins TRBV30 to TRBJ1-5; D might be TRBD1 (6 bases). The CDR3 runs 15 residues. The germline V gene has CDR1 GTSNPN and CDR2 SVGIG (reference sequence). Trimming stripped 1 base from V and 3 bases from J, with 13 bases between.

This chain links TRBV7-4 with TRBJ1-1, with D tentatively TRBD1 (6 bases). CDR1 and CDR2 from the germline V gene are SGHVT and SQSDAQ. CDR3 length equals 13 residues. The V gene lost 4 bases and the J gene lost 2 bases, with 8 bases spanning the gap. CDR3 nucleotide sequence: TGTGCCAGCAGCTACAGGGTTAACACTGAAGCTTTCTTT. Protein product: CASSYRVNTEAFF.